This paragraph covers one T cell receptor beta chain sequence. Measured with immunoSEQ multiplex PCR; TCRdb has only the in-frame clones, and not every one. The sample has about 58,000 clones; just over 90% are singletons. This CDR3 spans 14 amino acids. V was cut by 1 base and J by 2 bases, with 10 bases left in between. Germline loops: CDR1 SGHNT, CDR2 YYREEE (reference sequence). These data originate in a study of T cell changes during pregnancy in multiple sclerosis. V usage is TRBV5-4 and J usage is TRBJ2-7, with D perhaps matching TRBD1 (6 bases). This sample comprised CD8+ T cells from peripheral blood mononuclear cells, obtained in the second trimester of pregnancy. This TCR came from a female donor with multiple sclerosis, enrolled in a pregnancy study. This CDR3 is CASSLRGLAYEQYF. The CDR3 DNA sequence: TGTGCCAGCAGCTTGAGGGGGTTGGCCTACGAGCAGTACTTC. Combining the CDR3 with reference TRBV5-4 and TRBJ2-7 gives the whole variable domain ETGVTQSPTHLIKTRGQQVTLRCSSQSGHNTVSWYQQALGQGPQFIFQYYREEENGRGNFPPRFSGLQFPNYSSELNVNALELDDSALYLCASSLRGLAYEQYFGPGTRLTVT.